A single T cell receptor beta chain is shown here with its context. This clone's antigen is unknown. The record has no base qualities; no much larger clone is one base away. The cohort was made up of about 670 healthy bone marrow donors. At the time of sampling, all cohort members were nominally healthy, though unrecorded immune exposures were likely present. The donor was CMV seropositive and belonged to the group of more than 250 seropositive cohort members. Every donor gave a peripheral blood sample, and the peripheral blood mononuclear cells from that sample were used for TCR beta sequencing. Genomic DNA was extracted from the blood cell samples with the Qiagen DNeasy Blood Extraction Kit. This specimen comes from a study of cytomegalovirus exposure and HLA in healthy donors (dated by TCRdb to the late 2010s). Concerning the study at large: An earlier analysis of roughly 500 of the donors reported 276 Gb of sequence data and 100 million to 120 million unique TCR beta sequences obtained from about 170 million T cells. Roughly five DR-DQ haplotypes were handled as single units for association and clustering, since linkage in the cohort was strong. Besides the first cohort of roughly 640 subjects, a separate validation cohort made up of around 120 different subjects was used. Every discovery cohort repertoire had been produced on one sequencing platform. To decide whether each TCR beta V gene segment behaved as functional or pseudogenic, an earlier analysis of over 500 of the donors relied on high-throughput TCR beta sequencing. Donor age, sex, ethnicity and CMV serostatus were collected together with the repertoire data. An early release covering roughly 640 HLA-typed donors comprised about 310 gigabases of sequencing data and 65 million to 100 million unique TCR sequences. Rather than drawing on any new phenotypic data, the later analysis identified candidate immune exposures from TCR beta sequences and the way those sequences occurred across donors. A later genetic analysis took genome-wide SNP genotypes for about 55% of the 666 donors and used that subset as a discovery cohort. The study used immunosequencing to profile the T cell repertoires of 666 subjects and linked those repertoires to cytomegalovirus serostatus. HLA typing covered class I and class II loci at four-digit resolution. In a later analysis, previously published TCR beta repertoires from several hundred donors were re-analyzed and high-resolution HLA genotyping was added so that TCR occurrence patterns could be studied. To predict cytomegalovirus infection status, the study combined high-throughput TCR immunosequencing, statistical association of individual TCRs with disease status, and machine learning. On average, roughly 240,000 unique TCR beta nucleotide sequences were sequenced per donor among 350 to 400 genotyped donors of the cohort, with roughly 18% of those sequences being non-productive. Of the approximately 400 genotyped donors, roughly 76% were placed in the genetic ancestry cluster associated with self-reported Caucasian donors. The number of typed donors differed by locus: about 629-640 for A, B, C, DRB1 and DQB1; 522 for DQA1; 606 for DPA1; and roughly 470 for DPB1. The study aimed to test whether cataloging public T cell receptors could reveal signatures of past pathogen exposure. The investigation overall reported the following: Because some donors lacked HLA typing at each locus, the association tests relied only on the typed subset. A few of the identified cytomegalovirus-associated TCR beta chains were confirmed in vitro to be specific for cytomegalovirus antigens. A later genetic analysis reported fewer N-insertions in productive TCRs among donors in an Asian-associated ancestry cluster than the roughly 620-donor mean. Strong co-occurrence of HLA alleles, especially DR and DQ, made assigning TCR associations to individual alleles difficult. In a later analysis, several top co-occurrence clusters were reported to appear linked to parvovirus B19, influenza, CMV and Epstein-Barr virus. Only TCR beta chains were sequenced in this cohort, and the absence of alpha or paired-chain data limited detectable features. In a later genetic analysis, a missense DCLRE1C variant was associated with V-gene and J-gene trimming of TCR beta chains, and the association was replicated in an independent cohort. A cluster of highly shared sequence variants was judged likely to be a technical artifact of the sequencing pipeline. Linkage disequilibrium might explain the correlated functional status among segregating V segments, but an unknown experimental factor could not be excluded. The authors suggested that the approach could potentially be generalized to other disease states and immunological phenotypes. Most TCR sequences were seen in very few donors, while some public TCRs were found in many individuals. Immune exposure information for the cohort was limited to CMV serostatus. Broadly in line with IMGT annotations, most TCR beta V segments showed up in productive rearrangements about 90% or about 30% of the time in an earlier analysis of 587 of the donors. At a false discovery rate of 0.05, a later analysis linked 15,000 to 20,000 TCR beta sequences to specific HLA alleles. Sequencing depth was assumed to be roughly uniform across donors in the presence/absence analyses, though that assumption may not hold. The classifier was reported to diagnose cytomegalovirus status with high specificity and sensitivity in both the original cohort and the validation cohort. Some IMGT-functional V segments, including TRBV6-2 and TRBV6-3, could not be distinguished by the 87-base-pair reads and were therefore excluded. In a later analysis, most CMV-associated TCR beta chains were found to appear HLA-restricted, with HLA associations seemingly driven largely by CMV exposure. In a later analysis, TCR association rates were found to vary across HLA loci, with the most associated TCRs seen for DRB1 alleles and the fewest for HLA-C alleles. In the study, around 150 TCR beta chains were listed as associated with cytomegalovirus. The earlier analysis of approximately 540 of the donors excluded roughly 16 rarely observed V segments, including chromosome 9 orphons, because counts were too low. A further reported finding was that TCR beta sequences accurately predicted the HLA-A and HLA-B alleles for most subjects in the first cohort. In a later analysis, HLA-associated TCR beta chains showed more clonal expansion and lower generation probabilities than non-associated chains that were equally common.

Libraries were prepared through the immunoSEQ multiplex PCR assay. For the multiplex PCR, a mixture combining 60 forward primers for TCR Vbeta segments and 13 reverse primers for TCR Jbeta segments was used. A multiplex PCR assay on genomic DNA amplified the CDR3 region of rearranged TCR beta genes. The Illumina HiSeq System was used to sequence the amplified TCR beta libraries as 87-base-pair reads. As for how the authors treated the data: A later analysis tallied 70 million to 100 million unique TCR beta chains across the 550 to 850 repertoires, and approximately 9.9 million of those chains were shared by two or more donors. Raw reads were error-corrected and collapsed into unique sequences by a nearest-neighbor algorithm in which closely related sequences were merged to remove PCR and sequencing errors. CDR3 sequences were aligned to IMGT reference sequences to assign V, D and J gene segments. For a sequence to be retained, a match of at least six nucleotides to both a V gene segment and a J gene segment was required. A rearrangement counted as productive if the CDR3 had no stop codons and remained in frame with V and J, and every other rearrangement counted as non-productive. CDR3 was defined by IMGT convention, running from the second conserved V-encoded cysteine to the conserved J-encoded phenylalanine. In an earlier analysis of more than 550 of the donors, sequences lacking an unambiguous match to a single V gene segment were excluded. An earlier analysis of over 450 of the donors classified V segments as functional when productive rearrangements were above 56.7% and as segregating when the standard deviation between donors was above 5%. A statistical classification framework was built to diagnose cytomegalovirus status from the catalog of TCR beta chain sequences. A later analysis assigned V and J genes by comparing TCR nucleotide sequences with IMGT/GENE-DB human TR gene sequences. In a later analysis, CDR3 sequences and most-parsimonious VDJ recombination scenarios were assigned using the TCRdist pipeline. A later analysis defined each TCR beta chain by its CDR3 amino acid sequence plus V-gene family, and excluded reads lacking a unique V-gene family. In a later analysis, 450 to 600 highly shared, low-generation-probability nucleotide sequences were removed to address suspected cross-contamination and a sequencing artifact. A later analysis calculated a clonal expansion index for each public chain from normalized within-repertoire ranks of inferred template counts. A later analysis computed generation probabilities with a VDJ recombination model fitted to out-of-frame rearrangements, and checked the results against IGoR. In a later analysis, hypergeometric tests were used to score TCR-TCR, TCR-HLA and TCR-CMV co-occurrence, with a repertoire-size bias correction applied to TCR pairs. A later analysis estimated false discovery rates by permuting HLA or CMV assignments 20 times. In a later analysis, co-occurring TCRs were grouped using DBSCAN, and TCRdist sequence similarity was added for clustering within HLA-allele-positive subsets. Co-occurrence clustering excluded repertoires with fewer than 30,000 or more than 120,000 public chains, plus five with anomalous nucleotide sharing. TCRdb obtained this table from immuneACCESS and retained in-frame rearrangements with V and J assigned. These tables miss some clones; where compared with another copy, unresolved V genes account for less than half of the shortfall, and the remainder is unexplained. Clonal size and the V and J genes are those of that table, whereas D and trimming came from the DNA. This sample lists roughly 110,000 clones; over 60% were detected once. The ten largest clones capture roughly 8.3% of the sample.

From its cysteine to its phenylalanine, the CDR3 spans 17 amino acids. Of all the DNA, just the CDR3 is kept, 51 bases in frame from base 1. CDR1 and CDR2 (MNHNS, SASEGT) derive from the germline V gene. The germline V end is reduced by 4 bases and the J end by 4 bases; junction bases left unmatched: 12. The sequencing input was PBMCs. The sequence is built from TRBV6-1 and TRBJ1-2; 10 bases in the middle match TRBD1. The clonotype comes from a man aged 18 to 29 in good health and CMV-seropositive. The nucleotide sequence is TGTGCCAGCAGTGTCCGTCCACCGGGACAGGGGATCTATGGCTACACCTTC. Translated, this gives CASSVRPPGQGIYGYTF.